The present entry profiles one T cell receptor (beta chain) with its context. Its antigen is not yet known. The sample holds no much larger clone one base away, and base qualities are not on file. This sample was taken from a study of blood T cell repertoires in COVID-19 (dated by TCRdb to 2020 to 2021). For the wider study: The collaborator samples originated in the United States, Italy and Spain and spanned the acute and convalescent phases of COVID-19. The prospective study material was composed of cDNA or gDNA derived from T cells, B-cell-depleted T cells, or PBMCs. The dataset comprised deeply sampled blood TCRbeta repertoires from subjects exposed to, actively infected with, or recovered from COVID-19. A freely available public database, intended as a resource for researchers studying the immune response to SARS-CoV-2, is where the repertoires were released. Samples were obtained from the ongoing ImmuneRACE study (first 160 participants) and from 1,200 or so subjects provided by 6 global collaborators. Sample metadata almost always included a de-identified subject ID, COVID-19 status, age in years and sex. Where available, HLA class I and class II types were taken from metadata supplied by the sample provider and were not determined by assay-based typing. Results and caveats for the whole study, not just this receptor: Clinical and demographic metadata were provided uncurated, with the amount varying by source and participant.

At one collaborating source in Seattle, patients were enrolled during active infection and were followed longitudinally through the course of disease. Whole blood was collected in K2EDTA tubes by collaborating institutions according to the institutions' own protocols. For TCRbeta analysis, collaborators shipped samples as frozen whole blood, isolated PBMCs, or DNA extracted from either of those sample types. The germline V gene specifies ENHRY as CDR1 and SYGVKD as CDR2. The CDR3, from cysteine to phenylalanine, totals 12 residues. Only the CDR3 DNA is retained, 36 bases long and in frame from the first base. Germline trimming: 11 bases from V, 1 base from J; junction bases outside gene matches: 4. The immunoSEQ Assay, a bias-controlled multiplex PCR, was used to amplify TCRbeta CDR3 regions from genomic DNA. The study's own analysis went as follows. The number of nucleated cells in each sample was estimated by amplification of reference gene primers within the assay. To quantify the absolute abundance of each unique TCRbeta CDR3 rearrangement, sequence reads were collapsed and filtered. For each sample, productive Simpson clonality was calculated as the square root of Simpson's diversity index over productive rearrangements. In its TCRdb copy, this immuneACCESS table keeps in-frame sequences only and misses some clones. Where compared with another copy, unresolved V genes explain less than half of these, and the others have no known cause. V, J and clone size were drawn from that table, and D and trimming were deduced from the DNA. The sample records approximately 300,000 clones, nearly 90% of which are singletons. Jointly, the top ten make up roughly 1% of the sample.

The sequenced sample was peripheral blood. The V and J genes are TRBV10-3 and TRBJ1-2, with 7 junctional bases fitting TRBD1. The origin of this receptor is a woman aged 40 to 49 with COVID-19, enrolled during active disease. The CDR3 in this case is CASQGDNYGYTF. The nucleotide sequence reads TGTGCCTCCCAGGGGGATAACTATGGCTACACCTTC.